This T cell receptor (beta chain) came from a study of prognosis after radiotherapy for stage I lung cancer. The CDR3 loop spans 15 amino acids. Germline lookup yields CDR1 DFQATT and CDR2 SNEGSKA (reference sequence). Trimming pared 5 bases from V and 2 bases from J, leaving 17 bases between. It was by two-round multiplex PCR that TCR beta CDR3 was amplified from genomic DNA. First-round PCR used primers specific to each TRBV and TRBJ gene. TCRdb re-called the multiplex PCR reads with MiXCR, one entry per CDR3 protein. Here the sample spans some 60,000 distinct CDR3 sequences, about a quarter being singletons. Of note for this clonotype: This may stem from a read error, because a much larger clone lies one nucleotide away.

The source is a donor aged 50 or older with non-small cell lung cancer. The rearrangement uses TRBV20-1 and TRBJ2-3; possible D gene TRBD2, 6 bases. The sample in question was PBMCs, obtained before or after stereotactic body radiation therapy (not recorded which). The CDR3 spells CSAGRLEGFTDTQYF. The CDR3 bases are TGCAGTGCTGGGAGACTAGAGGGGTTCACAGATACGCAGTATTTT.